The 15 T cell receptor beta chains reported below all come from one sample, sequenced in a study of blood T cell repertoires in COVID-19. This table comes from immunoSEQ multiplex PCR, and its TCRdb copy is limited to in-frame clones, with some not included. This sample has about 240,000 clones, with roughly 76% found just once. Sequenced: peripheral blood. The receptor source for this set is a woman older than 75 with COVID-19, enrolled during active disease.

This clone was observed a handful of times. The chain joins TRBV12-3 or TRBV12-4 to TRBJ1-1; D is ambiguous. There are 13 residues in the CDR3. Trimming took off 4 bases at V and 0 bases at J, with 6 bases between the two ends. The CDR3 sequence is CASSWAVNTEAFF. Written as DNA, the CDR3 is TGTGCCAGCAGTTGGGCAGTGAACACTGAAGCTTTCTTT.

CDR3 in DNA: TGTGCCAGCAGTGAATCACAGGCCCTAGGTGAGACCCAGTACTTC. Protein sequence: CASSESQALGETQYF. This chain uses TRBV6-1 with TRBJ2-5; the D gene is possibly TRBD1 (5 bases). Per the germline V gene, CDR1 is MNHNS and CDR2 is SASEGT. There are 15 residues in the CDR3. The V end was cut by 2 bases, the J end by 5 bases, with 15 bases between.

This clone occurred a few times. The rearrangement links TRBV5-1 to TRBJ1-4, with TRBD1 as a possible D gene (5 bases). The length of the CDR3 is 16 residues. The V gene's germline CDR1 is SGHRS and CDR2 YFSETQ. Trimming stripped 4 bases from V and 0 bases from J, with 13 bases between. The CDR3 loop reads CASSPGSGATNEKLFF. CDR3 bases: TGCGCCAGCAGCCCGGGATCGGGGGCAACTAATGAAAAACTGTTTTTT.

The V gene is TRBV18, the J gene TRBJ1-1; maybe TRBD1 (6 bases). V was trimmed by 3 bases and J by 4 bases, leaving 15 bases between them. This CDR3 has 15 residues. CDR1 and CDR2 from the germline V gene are KGHSH and LQKENI. The CDR3 reads CASSPLGFRGTEAFF. CDR3 DNA sequence: TGTGCCAGCTCACCCCTGGGCTTCAGGGGCACTGAAGCTTTCTTT.

As regards this clone: One junction end does not reproduce the germline sequence, and a read error may be involved. The CDR3 region has the DNA TGTGCCAGCAGTTCCCCAGGGGGCGTTAGTTTC. The encoded protein is CASSSPGGVSF. V is TRBV6-1 and J is TRBJ2-7, with TRBD1 matching 8 bases. Germline V gene data show CDR1 as MNHNS and CDR2 as SASEGT. This CDR3 contains 11 residues.

This clone was recorded only once. This chain uses TRBV5-4 with TRBJ1-1, with D maybe TRBD1 (5 bases). Per germline, CDR1 SGHNT and CDR2 YYREEE (reference sequence). Trimming left V 1 base short and J 0 bases short, with 10 bases between. There are 15 residues in the CDR3. The CDR3 DNA sequence: TGTGCCAGCAGCTTGAGGCAGGGAATGAACACTGAAGCTTTCTTT. It yields the protein CASSLRQGMNTEAFF.

The gene calls are TRBV6-5 and TRBJ2-4; 7 bases match TRBD1. Germline CDR1 is MNHEY and CDR2 is SVGAGI. Germline trimming cut 6 bases from V and 0 bases from J; bases unmatched to any gene: 5. The CDR3 is made up of 15 amino acids. CDR3: CASSPGQLAKNIQYF. The CDR3 coding sequence is TGTGCCAGCAGCCCGGGACAGCTAGCCAAAAACATTCAGTACTTC.

This sequence joins TRBV21-1 and TRBJ1-1; the table gives TRBD1 as D, unverified against the DNA. TRBV21-1 is recorded as a pseudogene. The CDR3 runs 17 residues. As DNA, the CDR3 is TGTGCCAGCAGCAAAGCGGGGGGGGACAGGGTCAGAACTGAAGCTTTCTTT. This sequence encodes CASSKAGGDRVRTEAFF.

This rearrangement joins TRBV28 to TRBJ1-2, with 7 bases fitting TRBD1. Germline values: CDR1 MDHEN, CDR2 SYDVKM. Unmatched junction bases numbered 6, after V lost 2 bases and J lost 3 bases. The CDR3 has 15 amino acids. CDR3 nucleotides: TGTGCCAGCAGTTTAAAAAAGACAGGGCACTATGGCTACACCTTC. Translating gives CASSLKKTGHYGYTF.

The J gene is TRBJ1-1, the V gene TRBV15; TRBD1 matches 9 bases. CDR3 length: 16 amino acids. Losses at the gene ends were 2 bases for V and 6 bases for J; bases not matched to a gene: 10. Germline CDR1 and CDR2: LNHNV and YYDKDF (reference sequence). The CDR3 DNA is TGTGCCACCAGCAGATCTACAGGGGGCCTGCCTCCTGAAGCTTTCTTT. It translates to CATSRSTGGLPPEAFF.

The chain uses TRBV27 and TRBJ1-6; 7 bases match TRBD1. Germline V lookup: CDR1 MNHEY, CDR2 SMNVEV (reference sequence). Germline trimming cut 6 bases from V and 0 bases from J; bases unmatched to any gene: 5. CDR3 size: 16 residues. This chain's CDR3 is CASRQGDTSYNSPLHF. CDR3 coding DNA: TGTGCCAGCAGGCAGGGGGACACCTCCTATAATTCACCCCTCCACTTT.

The genes are TRBV6-5 and TRBJ2-7; D not resolved. Germline assignment: CDR1 MNHEY and CDR2 SVGAGI. V shed 2 bases and J shed 7 bases, with 12 bases lying between them. The CDR3 consists of 13 residues. The CDR3 region has the DNA TGTGCCAGCAGTTACCTCGGTGCTAGGGAGCAGTACTTC. This translates into CASSYLGAREQYF.

CDR3: CASSLGTAEETQYF. Here the CDR3 DNA reads TGTGCCAGCAGCTTAGGGACTGCTGAAGAGACCCAGTACTTC. This chain joins TRBV5-4 and TRBJ2-5, with D perhaps matching TRBD2 (6 bases). The CDR3 totals 14 residues. V was trimmed by 2 bases and J by 3 bases, leaving 11 bases between them. From germline, CDR1 is SGHNT and CDR2 YYREEE (reference sequence).

This chain joins TRBV19 and TRBJ2-1, with 13 bases lining up with TRBD2. V shed 3 bases and J 9 bases; nucleotides not matched to a gene: 14. This CDR3 has 18 residues. Germline V lookup: CDR1 LNHDA, CDR2 SQIVND (reference sequence). Written as DNA, the CDR3 is TGTGCCAGTAGTATCTCACTAGCGGGAGGGCCGCGACCAGGTGAGCAGTTCTTC. It is translated as CASSISLAGGPRPGEQFF.

The chain combines TRBV7-9 with TRBJ2-5; D gene uncertain. Germline V gene sequence: CDR1 SEHNR, CDR2 FQNEAQ (reference sequence). The V end was cut by 3 bases, the J end by 5 bases, with 4 bases between. This CDR3 region has 11 residues. As DNA, the CDR3 is TGTGCCAGCAGCTTGTCGGAGACCCAGTACTTC. It yields the protein CASSLSETQYF.